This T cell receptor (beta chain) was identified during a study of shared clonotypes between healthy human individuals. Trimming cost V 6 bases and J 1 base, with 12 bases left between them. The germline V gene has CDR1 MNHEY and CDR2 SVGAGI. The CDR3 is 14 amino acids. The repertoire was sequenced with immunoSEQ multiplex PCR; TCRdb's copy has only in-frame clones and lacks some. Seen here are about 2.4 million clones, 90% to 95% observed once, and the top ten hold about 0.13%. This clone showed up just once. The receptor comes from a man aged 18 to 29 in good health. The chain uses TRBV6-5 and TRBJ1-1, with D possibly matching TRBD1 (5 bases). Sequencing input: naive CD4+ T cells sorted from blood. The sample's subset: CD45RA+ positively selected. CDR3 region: CASRTKDRNTEAFF. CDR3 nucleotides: TGTGCCAGCAGAACGAAAGACAGGAACACTGAAGCTTTCTTT.